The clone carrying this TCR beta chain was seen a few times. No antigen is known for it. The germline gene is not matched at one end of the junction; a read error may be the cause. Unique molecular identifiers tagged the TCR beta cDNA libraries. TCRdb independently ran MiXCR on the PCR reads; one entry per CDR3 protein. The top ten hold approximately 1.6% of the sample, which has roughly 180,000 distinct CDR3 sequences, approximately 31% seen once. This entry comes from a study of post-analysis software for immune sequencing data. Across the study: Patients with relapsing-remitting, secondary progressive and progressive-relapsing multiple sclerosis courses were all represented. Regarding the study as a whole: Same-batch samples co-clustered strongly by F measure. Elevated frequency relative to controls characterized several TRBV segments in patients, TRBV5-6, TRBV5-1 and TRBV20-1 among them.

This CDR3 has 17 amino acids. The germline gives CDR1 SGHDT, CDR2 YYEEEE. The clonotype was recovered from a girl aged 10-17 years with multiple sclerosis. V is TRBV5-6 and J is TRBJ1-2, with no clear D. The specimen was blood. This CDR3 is CASSIPLLGDPNYGHTF. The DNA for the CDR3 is TGTGCCAGCAGCATACCTCTTCTCGGGGATCCTAACTATGGCCACACCTTC.